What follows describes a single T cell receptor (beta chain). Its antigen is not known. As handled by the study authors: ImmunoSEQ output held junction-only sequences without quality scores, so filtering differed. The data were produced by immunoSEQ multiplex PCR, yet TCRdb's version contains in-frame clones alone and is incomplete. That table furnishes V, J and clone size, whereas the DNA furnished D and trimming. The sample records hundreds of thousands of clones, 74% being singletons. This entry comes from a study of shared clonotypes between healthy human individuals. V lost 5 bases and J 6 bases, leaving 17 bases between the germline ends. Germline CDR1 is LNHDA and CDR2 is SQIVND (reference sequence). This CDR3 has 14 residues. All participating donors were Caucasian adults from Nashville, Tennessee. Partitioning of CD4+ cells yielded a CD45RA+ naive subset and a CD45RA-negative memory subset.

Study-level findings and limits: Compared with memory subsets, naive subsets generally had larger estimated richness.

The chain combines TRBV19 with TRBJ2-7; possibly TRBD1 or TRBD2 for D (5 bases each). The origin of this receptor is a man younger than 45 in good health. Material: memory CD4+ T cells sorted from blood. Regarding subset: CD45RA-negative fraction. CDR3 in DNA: TGTGCCAGTAGTTCCAAGGGGAGACGGACCGAGCAGTACTTC. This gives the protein CASSSKGRRTEQYF.